This TCR beta chain was identified during a study of response to subunit inactivated influenza vaccine. Study-level points and caveats: There was a suggestion from the authors that each seasonal influenza vaccination recruits few new T cells.

This clonotype occurred a few times. The antigen is not known. Germline loops: CDR1 DFQATT, CDR2 SNEGSKA (reference sequence). Trimming stripped 6 bases from V and 4 bases from J, with 15 bases between. The CDR3 runs 14 residues. TCRdb analysed the RT-PCR reads with MiXCR anew, one entry per CDR3 protein. The repertoire consists of 650,000 to 800,000 distinct CDR3 sequences, with around a sixth occurring once and the leading ten covering roughly a tenth. The receptor's source is a man aged 45-65 years who received an inactivated influenza vaccine. Source: PBMCs from blood, taken about 5 days after vaccination. The rearrangement joins TRBV20-1 to TRBJ2-2; weak D call: TRBD2 (6 bases). The CDR3 region is CSARTKSGTGELFF. In nucleotides, the CDR3 is TGCAGTGCCCGGACTAAAAGTGGCACCGGGGAGCTGTTTTTT.